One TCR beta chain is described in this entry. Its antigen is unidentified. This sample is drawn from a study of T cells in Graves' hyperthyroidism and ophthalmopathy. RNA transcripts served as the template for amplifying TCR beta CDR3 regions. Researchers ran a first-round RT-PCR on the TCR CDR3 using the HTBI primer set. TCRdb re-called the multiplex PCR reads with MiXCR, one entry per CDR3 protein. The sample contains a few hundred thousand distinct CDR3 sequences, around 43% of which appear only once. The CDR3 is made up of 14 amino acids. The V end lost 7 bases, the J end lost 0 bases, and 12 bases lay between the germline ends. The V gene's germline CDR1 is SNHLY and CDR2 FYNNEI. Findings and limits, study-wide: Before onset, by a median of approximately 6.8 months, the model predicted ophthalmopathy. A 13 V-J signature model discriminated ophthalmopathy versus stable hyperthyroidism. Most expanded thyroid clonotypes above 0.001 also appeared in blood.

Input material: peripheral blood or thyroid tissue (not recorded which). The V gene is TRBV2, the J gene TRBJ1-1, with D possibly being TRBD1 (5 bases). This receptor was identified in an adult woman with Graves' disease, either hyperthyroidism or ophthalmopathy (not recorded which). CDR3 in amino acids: CASKGRYLNTEAFF. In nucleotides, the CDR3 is TGTGCCAGCAAGGGGCGATACTTGAACACTGAAGCTTTCTTT. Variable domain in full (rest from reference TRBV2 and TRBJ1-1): EPEVTQTPSHQVTQMGQEVILRCVPISNHLYFYWYRQILGQKVEFLVSFYNNEISEKSEIFDDQFSVERPDGSNFTLKIRSTKLEDSAMYFCASKGRYLNTEAFFGQGTRLTVV.